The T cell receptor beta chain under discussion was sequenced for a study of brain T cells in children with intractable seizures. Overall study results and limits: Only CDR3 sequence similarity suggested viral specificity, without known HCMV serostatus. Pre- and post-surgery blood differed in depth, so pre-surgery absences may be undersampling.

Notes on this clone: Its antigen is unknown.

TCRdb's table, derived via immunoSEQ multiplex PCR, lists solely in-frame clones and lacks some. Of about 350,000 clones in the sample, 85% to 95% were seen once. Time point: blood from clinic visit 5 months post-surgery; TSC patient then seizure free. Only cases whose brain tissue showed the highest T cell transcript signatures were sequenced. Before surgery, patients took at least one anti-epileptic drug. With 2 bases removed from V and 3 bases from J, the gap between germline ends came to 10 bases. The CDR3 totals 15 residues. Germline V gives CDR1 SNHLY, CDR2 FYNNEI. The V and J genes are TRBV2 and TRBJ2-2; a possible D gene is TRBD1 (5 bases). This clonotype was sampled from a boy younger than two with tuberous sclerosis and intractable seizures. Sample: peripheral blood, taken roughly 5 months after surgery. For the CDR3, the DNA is TGTGCCAGCAGTGAATGGCTGGGGCACACCGGGGAGCTGTTTTTT. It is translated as CASSEWLGHTGELFF. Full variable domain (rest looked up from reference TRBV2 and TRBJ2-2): EPEVTQTPSHQVTQMGQEVILRCVPISNHLYFYWYRQILGQKVEFLVSFYNNEISEKSEIFDDQFSVERPDGSNFTLKIRSTKLEDSAMYFCASSEWLGHTGELFFGEGSRLTVL.